The rows below give T cell receptor beta chains drawn from one sample of a study of blood T cell repertoires in COVID-19. Clones were sequenced by immunoSEQ multiplex PCR, and TCRdb holds only the in-frame ones, with some missing. Here the sample spans 150,000 or so clones, 93% being singletons. Sequencing was performed on peripheral blood. Receptors were obtained from a woman aged 60-70 years with COVID-19, enrolled during active disease. CDR3s include the opening cysteine and the closing phenylalanine or tryptophan. D genes are given only for firm matches. Clone size is not always given. Where it is, it says once, few, many or a class for expanded clones.

length: 16
size: .
J: TRBJ1-2
D: .
V: TRBV27
CDR3: CASSFTGGRVYYGYTF
DNA: TGTGCCAGCAGTTTTACCGGGGGTCGGGTTTACTATGGCTACACCTTC

length: 15
size: .
J: TRBJ1-2
D: .
V: TRBV4-3
CDR3: CASSRGGELGYGYTF
DNA: TGCGCCAGCAGCCGGGGAGGGGAATTAGGCTATGGCTACACCTTC

length: 14
size: .
J: TRBJ1-1
D: .
V: TRBV5-1
CDR3: CASSLTGTNTEAFF
DNA: TGCGCCAGCAGCTTAACAGGGACGAACACTGAAGCTTTCTTT

length: 12
size: .
J: TRBJ2-7
D: .
V: TRBV6-5
CDR3: CASRPSIYEQYF
DNA: TGTGCCAGCAGACCAAGCATTTACGAGCAGTACTTC

length: 15
size: .
J: TRBJ2-2
D: .
V: TRBV2
CDR3: CASIMGRTNTGELFF
DNA: TGTGCCAGCATCATGGGTCGGACAAACACCGGGGAGCTGTTTTTT

length: 15
size: .
J: TRBJ1-2
D: .
V: TRBV18
CDR3: CASSPNPQVDYGYTF
DNA: TGTGCCAGCTCACCCAACCCGCAGGTCGACTATGGCTACACCTTC

length: 13
size: .
J: TRBJ1-1
D: .
V: TRBV27
CDR3: CASSLVVGTEAFF
DNA: TGTGCCAGCAGTCTAGTAGTAGGAACTGAAGCTTTCTTT

length: 13
size: .
J: TRBJ1-5
D: .
V: TRBV18
CDR3: CASSAREDQPQHF
DNA: TGTGCCAGCTCTGCGAGGGAGGATCAGCCCCAGCATTTT

length: 13
size: .
J: TRBJ1-4
D: .
V: TRBV19
CDR3: CASKNSLNEKLFF
DNA: TGTGCCAGTAAGAACAGTCTTAATGAAAAACTGTTTTTT

length: 13
size: .
J: TRBJ1-1
D: .
V: TRBV19
CDR3: CASSILAGIEAFF
DNA: TGTGCCAGTAGTATACTGGCGGGGATCGAAGCTTTCTTT

length: 18
size: .
J: TRBJ2-7
D: .
V: TRBV6-1
CDR3: CASSATGMVTTDAYEQYF
DNA: TGTGCCAGCAGTGCAACCGGGATGGTGACTACCGATGCCTACGAGCAGTACTTC

length: 13
size: .
J: TRBJ1-6
D: .
V: TRBV19
CDR3: CASSIRGKSPLHF
DNA: TGTGCCAGTAGTATTCGCGGGAAGTCACCCCTCCACTTT

length: 15
size: .
J: TRBJ2-1
D: TRBD1
V: TRBV12-5
CDR3: CASGPTGGVHNEQFF
DNA: TGTGCTAGTGGTCCGACAGGGGGCGTCCACAATGAGCAGTTCTTC

length: 17
size: .
J: TRBJ2-5
D: TRBD2
V: TRBV7-2
CDR3: CASSLGATSGGGETQYF
DNA: TGTGCCAGCAGCTTAGGGGCCACTAGCGGGGGCGGGGAGACCCAGTACTTC

length: 16
size: .
J: TRBJ2-1
D: .
V: TRBV19
CDR3: CASSPRQDPTYNEQFF
DNA: TGTGCCAGTAGTCCAAGACAGGACCCCACCTACAATGAGCAGTTCTTC

length: 15
size: .
J: TRBJ1-5
D: .
V: TRBV10-3
CDR3: CAISEWQGPNQPQHF
DNA: TGTGCCATCAGTGAGTGGCAGGGTCCCAATCAGCCCCAGCATTTT

length: 14
size: .
J: TRBJ1-5
D: .
V: TRBV6-5
CDR3: CASRTGPTNQPQHF
DNA: TGTGCCAGCAGGACAGGCCCGACGAATCAGCCCCAGCATTTT

length: 14
size: .
J: TRBJ2-7
D: .
V: TRBV11-3
CDR3: CASSEQGKGERQYF
DNA: TGTGCCAGCAGCGAACAGGGTAAGGGAGAGCGGCAGTACTTC

length: 17
size: .
J: TRBJ2-3
D: TRBD1
V: TRBV23-1
CDR3: CASSLLNDRGQTDTQYF
DNA: TGCGCCAGCAGTCTCCTCAACGACAGGGGGCAGACAGATACGCAGTATTTT

length: 15
size: few
J: TRBJ1-6
D: .
V: TRBV4-1
CDR3: CASSQGVAADRPLHF
DNA: TGCGCCAGCAGCCAAGGAGTAGCGGCAGATCGACCCCTCCACTTT

length: 17
size: .
J: TRBJ2-5
D: TRBD2
V: TRBV9
CDR3: CASSYGTSGGYQETQYF
DNA: TGTGCCAGCAGCTACGGGACTAGCGGGGGGTACCAAGAGACCCAGTACTTC

length: 15
size: .
J: TRBJ1-5
D: TRBD1
V: TRBV6-5
CDR3: CASSRSTGGNQPQHF
DNA: TGTGCCAGCAGCCGGAGTACAGGGGGCAATCAGCCCCAGCATTTT

length: 15
size: .
J: TRBJ2-7
D: TRBD1
V: TRBV19
CDR3: CASSIGQGAVYEQYF
DNA: TGTGCCAGTAGTATCGGACAGGGGGCGGTGTACGAGCAGTACTTC

length: 16
size: once
J: TRBJ2-3
D: TRBD2
V: TRBV19
CDR3: CASSTHSGGVADTQYF
DNA: TGTGCCAGTAGTACCCATAGCGGGGGGGTAGCAGATACGCAGTATTTT

length: 13
size: .
J: TRBJ1-1
D: TRBD1
V: TRBV28
CDR3: CASRTGTGFKAFF
DNA: TGTGCCAGCCGCACCGGGACAGGGTTTAAAGCTTTCTTT

length: 13
size: .
J: TRBJ2-1
D: .
V: TRBV4-2
CDR3: CASSQAFGTEQFF
DNA: TGTGCCAGCAGCCAAGCCTTCGGGACAGAGCAGTTCTTC

length: 15
size: .
J: TRBJ2-7
D: TRBD1
V: TRBV3-1/TRBV3-2
CDR3: CASSPSDREGDEQYF
DNA: TGTGCCAGCAGCCCCTCCGACAGGGAAGGGGACGAGCAGTACTTC

length: 17
size: .
J: TRBJ1-5
D: .
V: TRBV7-2
CDR3: CASSLALQGASNQPQHF
DNA: TGTGCCAGCAGCTTAGCTCTACAGGGAGCTAGCAATCAGCCCCAGCATTTT

length: 15
size: .
J: TRBJ1-2
D: TRBD1
V: TRBV27
CDR3: CASSLSGQGAGGYTF
DNA: TGTGCCAGCAGTTTATCAGGACAGGGGGCGGGTGGCTACACCTTC

length: 18
size: .
J: TRBJ2-3
D: TRBD2
V: TRBV27
CDR3: CASSLSSSGGAGSDTQYF
DNA: TGTGCCAGCAGTTTATCGTCTAGCGGGGGGGCCGGATCAGATACGCAGTATTTT

length: 15
size: .
J: TRBJ2-5
D: .
V: TRBV28
CDR3: CASTSGGQGQETQYF
DNA: TGTGCCAGCACCTCCGGGGGGCAGGGTCAAGAGACCCAGTACTTC

length: 14
size: .
J: TRBJ1-1
D: .
V: TRBV7-8
CDR3: CASSSPLRNTEAFF
DNA: TGTGCCAGCAGCTCTCCCCTTCGGAACACTGAAGCTTTCTTT

length: 23
size: .
J: TRBJ2-3
D: TRBD2
V: TRBV5-1
CDR3: CASSLGLGLAGGPGLTSTDTQYF
DNA: TGCGCCAGCAGCCTAGGCTTAGGACTAGCGGGGGGGCCTGGCTTGACTAGCACAGATACGCAGTATTTT

length: 14
size: once
J: TRBJ1-1
D: .
V: TRBV6-5
CDR3: CASSSWGEDTEAFF
DNA: TGTGCCAGCAGTTCGTGGGGGGAGGACACTGAAGCTTTCTTT

length: 12
size: .
J: TRBJ1-1
D: .
V: TRBV10-3
CDR3: CAISQMNTEAFF
DNA: TGTGCCATCAGCCAAATGAACACTGAAGCTTTCTTT

length: 15
size: .
J: TRBJ1-1
D: TRBD1
V: TRBV18
CDR3: CASSPEQGQVMRAFF
DNA: TGTGCCAGCTCACCAGAACAGGGGCAGGTTATGCGGGCTTTCTTT

length: 14
size: .
J: TRBJ2-2
D: TRBD2
V: TRBV7-8
CDR3: CASTLAGGTGELFF
DNA: TGTGCCAGCACCCTAGCGGGGGGAACCGGGGAGCTGTTTTTT

length: 14
size: .
J: TRBJ1-1
D: .
V: TRBV7-2
CDR3: CASSTTGINTEAFF
DNA: TGTGCCAGCAGCACTACAGGGATCAACACTGAAGCTTTCTTT

length: 17
size: once
J: TRBJ2-1
D: .
V: TRBV19
CDR3: CASTLIGAVSSYNEQFF
DNA: TGTGCCAGTACGTTAATAGGGGCGGTGAGCTCCTACAATGAGCAGTTCTTC

length: 16
size: .
J: TRBJ2-2
D: TRBD1
V: TRBV5-1
CDR3: CASSLNPGTVTGELFF
DNA: TGCGCCAGCAGCTTGAATCCCGGGACAGTCACCGGGGAGCTGTTTTTT

length: 15
size: .
J: TRBJ1-1
D: TRBD1
V: TRBV27
CDR3: CASSPLYRGVTEAFF
DNA: TGTGCCAGCAGTCCCCTCTACAGGGGGGTGACTGAAGCTTTCTTT

length: 11
size: .
J: TRBJ1-2
D: .
V: TRBV20-1
CDR3: CSASLQTEYTF
DNA: TGCAGTGCTAGCTTACAGACAGAGTACACCTTC

length: 15
size: .
J: TRBJ1-3
D: .
V: TRBV4-3
CDR3: CASSQGSSSGNTIYF
DNA: TGCGCCAGCAGCCAAGGGAGCAGCTCTGGAAACACCATATATTTT

length: 13
size: .
J: TRBJ1-2
D: TRBD1
V: TRBV7-3
CDR3: CASSSGQGDGYTF
DNA: TGTGCCAGCAGCTCGGGACAGGGCGATGGCTACACCTTC

length: 16
size: .
J: TRBJ1-2
D: .
V: TRBV6-6
CDR3: CASSYSPGPANYGYTF
DNA: TGTGCCAGCAGTTACTCGCCAGGGCCCGCAAACTATGGCTACACCTTC

length: 12
size: .
J: TRBJ1-2
D: .
V: TRBV12-3/TRBV12-4
CDR3: CASSSQGYGYTF
DNA: TGTGCCAGCAGTTCGCAGGGCTATGGCTACACCTTC

length: 12
size: .
J: TRBJ2-2
D: TRBD2
V: TRBV7-8
CDR3: CATRRGTGELFF
DNA: TGTGCCACCCGGCGGGGGACCGGGGAGCTGTTTTTT

length: 15
size: .
J: TRBJ2-1
D: TRBD1
V: TRBV6-4
CDR3: CASSVSQGAHNEQFF
DNA: TGTGCCAGCAGTGTGAGCCAGGGGGCCCACAATGAGCAGTTCTTC

length: 16
size: once
J: TRBJ1-5
D: .
V: TRBV4-1
CDR3: CASSQDTGLTDQPQHF
DNA: TGCGCCAGCAGCCAAGATACCGGACTTACGGATCAGCCCCAGCATTTT

length: 18
size: .
J: TRBJ2-7
D: TRBD2
V: TRBV11-2
CDR3: CASSLGNPGGTHSYEQYF
DNA: TGTGCCAGCAGCTTAGGCAACCCCGGGGGGACCCACTCCTACGAGCAGTACTTC

length: 13
size: .
J: TRBJ1-2
D: .
V: TRBV7-9
CDR3: CASSLGGTYGYTF
DNA: TGTGCCAGCAGCTTGGGAGGAACCTATGGCTACACCTTC

length: 14
size: .
J: TRBJ1-6
D: .
V: TRBV6-6
CDR3: CASSYASANSPLHF
DNA: TGCGCCAGCAGTTATGCGTCAGCGAATTCACCCCTCCACTTT

length: 17
size: .
J: TRBJ2-7
D: TRBD1
V: TRBV5-4
CDR3: CASSLGQWQTGVGEQYF
DNA: TGTGCCAGCAGCTTGGGTCAGTGGCAGACAGGGGTGGGCGAGCAGTACTTC

length: 17
size: .
J: TRBJ1-6
D: TRBD1
V: TRBV4-3
CDR3: CASSQDLLTGLNSPLHF
DNA: TGCGCCAGCAGCCAAGATTTATTGACAGGGCTAAATTCACCCCTCCACTTT

length: 12
size: .
J: TRBJ2-1
D: TRBD2
V: TRBV19
CDR3: CASSIRRGEQFF
DNA: TGTGCCAGTAGTATAAGGCGGGGGGAGCAGTTCTTC

length: 14
size: .
J: TRBJ1-2
D: .
V: TRBV27
CDR3: CASRAGRSLDGYTF
DNA: TGTGCCAGCAGGGCGGGACGGTCTTTGGATGGCTACACCTTC

length: 17
size: .
J: TRBJ1-4
D: TRBD1
V: TRBV11-2
CDR3: CASQRGQGAFESEKLFF
DNA: TGTGCCAGCCAAAGGGGACAGGGGGCGTTTGAAAGCGAAAAACTGTTTTTT

length: 17
size: few
J: TRBJ1-4
D: TRBD1
V: TRBV6-6
CDR3: CASSPRTGTGGKKKLFF
DNA: TGTGCCAGCAGTCCAAGAACCGGGACAGGGGGCAAAAAAAAACTGTTTTTT